Listed here are 9 T cell receptor beta chains from one sample, sequenced in a study of T cell responses to AZD1222 COVID-19 vaccine (dated by TCRdb to the early 2020s). The library was made by the immunoSEQ multiplex PCR assay. This immuneACCESS table, as held by TCRdb, lists in-frame sequences with V and J called but not all clones. Of the missing ones, under half trace to an unresolved V gene in checked studies; the others have no known cause. The sample includes 95,000 to 100,000 clones, with 86% observed a single time. The ten largest clonotypes hold about 1.4% of the sample. Reading the label with the study, this specimen's time point is: baseline before first vaccination. The sample in question was peripheral blood, obtained on day 0 of AZD1222 vaccination. The receptor set was obtained from an adult in good health.

This chain connects TRBV27 to TRBJ1-1, with a possible D match to TRBD1 (5 bases). Germline CDR1 is MNHEY and CDR2 is SMNVEV (reference sequence). This CDR3 comprises 14 residues. The V end was cut by 1 base, the J end by 4 bases, with 10 bases between. This chain's CDR3 is CASSLYQGSTEAFF. The DNA for the CDR3 is TGTGCCAGCAGTTTATATCAGGGAAGCACTGAAGCTTTCTTT.

The V call is TRBV7-2, the J call TRBJ1-5; no clear D. CDR1 is SGHTA, CDR2 FQGNSA, per germline. V was shortened by 2 bases and J by 6 bases, with 5 bases between the two germline ends. This CDR3 has 12 residues. The CDR3 region is CASSLMSQPQHF. CDR3 nucleotides: TGTGCCAGCAGCTTAATGAGTCAGCCCCAGCATTTT.

V is TRBV4-2 and J is TRBJ2-3; 9 bases fit TRBD2. The CDR3 sequence is 16 residues long. Germline CDR1 LGHNA, CDR2 YNFKEQ. With V trimmed by 0 bases and J by 2 bases, 3 bases remained unmatched. CDR3 DNA: TGTGCCAGCAGCCAAGATCCTAGCGGGACCACAGATACGCAGTATTTT. It is translated as CASSQDPSGTTDTQYF.

This chain connects TRBV28 to TRBJ2-2; no definite D call. Germline V gene lookup returns CDR1 MDHEN and CDR2 SYDVKM. CDR3 size: 12 residues. Trimming shortened V by 7 bases and J by 0 bases, and 3 bases separated the two germline ends. The CDR3 loop reads CASTTNTGELFF. The CDR3 nucleotides read TGTGCCAGCACCACGAACACCGGGGAGCTGTTTTTT.

In the case of this clone: A read error may account for a junction end that differs from germline. The chain joins TRBV30 to TRBJ1-2; possibly TRBD1 for D (6 bases). The germline V gene encodes CDR1 GTSNPN and CDR2 SVGIG (reference sequence). This CDR3 region has 15 residues. CDR3 DNA sequence: TGTGCCTGGAGTGACCAGGGGCGTATGAACTACGGCTACACCTTC. It encodes CAWSDQGRMNYGYTF.

V and J are TRBV18 and TRBJ2-6, with a tentative D call TRBD2 (5 bases). This CDR3 region has 16 residues. The V end lost 3 bases, the J end lost 2 bases, and 11 bases lay between the germline ends. CDR1 and CDR2 (germline): KGHSH, LQKENI. The CDR3 reads CASSPGGSPGANVLTF. The CDR3 DNA is TGTGCCAGCTCACCCGGAGGCAGTCCTGGGGCCAACGTCCTGACTTTC.

The chain employs TRBV11-3 and TRBJ2-1; 9 bases fit TRBD1. Trimming took 5 bases from V and 2 from J; bases not matched to a gene: 4. The length of the CDR3 is 15 residues. Per the germline V gene, CDR1 is SGHNT and CDR2 is YENEEA. The DNA of the CDR3 is TGTGCCAGCAGCGAACGGACAGGGGCCTACAATGAGCAGTTCTTC. It yields the protein CASSERTGAYNEQFF.

V gene TRBV6-2 or TRBV6-3 combines with J gene TRBJ2-1, with D possibly TRBD2 on 5 matching bases. V was shortened by 5 bases and J by 4 bases, with 15 bases between the two germline ends. Germline V gene data show CDR1 as MNHEY and CDR2 as SVGEGT. CDR3 size: 15 residues. CDR3 amino acids: CASSVLESSYNEQFF. The CDR3 DNA is TGTGCCAGCAGTGTACTAGAATCGAGTTACAATGAGCAGTTCTTC.

Only one count was recorded for this clone. J is TRBJ2-3 and V is TRBV20-1, with a possible D match to TRBD1 (7 bases). Between the trimmed V and J ends, which lost 3 bases and 3 bases, there was a span of 13 bases. Germline-derived CDR1 and CDR2 are DFQATT and SNEGSKA (reference sequence). The CDR3 runs to 14 residues. CDR3 sequence: CSASSGGRTDTQYF. The CDR3 DNA sequence: TGCAGTGCTAGTTCAGGGGGGAGGACAGATACGCAGTATTTT.